The 32 T cell receptor beta chains below all came from one sample that was sequenced in a study of shared clonotypes between healthy human individuals. Profiled with immunoSEQ multiplex PCR; TCRdb holds only in-frame clones, not every one. Counted here are 2 million to 2.5 million clones, approximately 93% occurring once; the ten biggest clones make up 0.39%. Sequencing was performed on naive CD4+ T cells from PBMCs. The subset: CD45RA+ positively selected. The receptors shown here come from a man between 18 and 29 years old in good health. Some clones in this sample may be carry-over from other donors' samples.

The chain links TRBV28 to TRBJ1-1; D remains ambiguous. CDR1 and CDR2 from the germline V gene are MDHEN and SYDVKM. The CDR3 has 15 amino acids. The V and J ends lost 8 bases and 1 base respectively, with 17 bases between them. Here the CDR3 DNA reads TGTGCCAGCGATGGGGTTAACCGACCGAACACTGAAGCTTTCTTT. Translated: CASDGVNRPNTEAFF.

This chain joins TRBV7-9 and TRBJ2-2; D is ambiguous. Trimming removed 3 bases at V and 5 bases at J, with 7 bases between. Germline CDR1 SEHNR, CDR2 FQNEAQ (reference sequence). The CDR3 runs to 13 residues. CDR3 region: CASSFSRTGELFF. In DNA form, the CDR3 reads TGTGCCAGCAGCTTCTCGAGAACCGGGGAGCTGTTTTTT.

The rearrangement uses TRBV30 and TRBJ1-4, with D perhaps matching TRBD1 (5 bases). V lost 1 base and J lost 8, with 11 bases in between. Germline CDR1 reads GTSNPN; CDR2 reads SVGIG (reference sequence). The CDR3 is made up of 13 amino acids. CDR3 in DNA: TGTGCCTGGAGTGGGGGCCGGGGGGAAAAACTGTTTTTT. This sequence encodes CAWSGGRGEKLFF. The full variable domain, with the rest looked up from reference TRBV30 and TRBJ1-4, is SQTIHQWPATLVQPVGSPLSLECTVEGTSNPNLYWYRQAAGRGLQLLFYSVGIGQISSEVPQNLSASRPQDRQFILSSKKLLLSDSGFYLCAWSGGRGEKLFFGSGTQLSVL.

The gene calls are TRBV18 and TRBJ2-1; 8 nucleotides align to TRBD2. The germline gives CDR1 KGHSH, CDR2 LQKENI. CDR3 length: 17 residues. With V trimmed by 3 bases and J by 6 bases, 13 bases remained unmatched. Here the CDR3 DNA reads TGTGCCAGCTCACCGACTCCCGGGAGCCTAGCGGGCAATGAGCAGTTCTTC. Its translation is CASSPTPGSLAGNEQFF.

The V gene is TRBV11-2, the J gene TRBJ1-1, with 7 bases lining up with TRBD1. Per the germline V gene, CDR1 is SGHAT and CDR2 is FQNNGV. The junction had 6 bases not matched to a gene; V was cut back by 1 base and J by 1 base. This CDR3 region has 16 residues. The CDR3 sequence is CASSLALGQPNTEAFF. Written as DNA, the CDR3 is TGTGCCAGCAGCTTAGCGCTGGGACAGCCGAACACTGAAGCTTTCTTT.

This chain connects TRBV28 to TRBJ2-7; 7 bases align to TRBD1. Germline trimming cut 5 bases from V and 1 base from J; bases unmatched to any gene: 20. CDR1 and CDR2 from the germline V gene are MDHEN and SYDVKM. This CDR3 comprises 19 residues. CDR3 region: CASSPRQGKGVEGSYEQYF. The DNA for the CDR3 is TGTGCCAGCAGTCCACGACAGGGAAAAGGGGTGGAAGGATCCTACGAGCAGTACTTC.

In DNA, the CDR3 is TGTGCCAGCAGTGAATCTAGGACGGGGGGCGTCCGTGCTGGGGCCAACGTCCTGACTTTC. Amino acids: CASSESRTGGVRAGANVLTF. V and J are TRBV2 and TRBJ2-6; TRBD2 might be the D (7 bases). The CDR3 sequence is 20 residues long. With 2 bases removed from V and 2 bases from J, the gap between germline ends came to 22 bases. Germline V CDR1 and CDR2: SNHLY, FYNNEI.

This chain links TRBV7-9 with TRBJ2-7; TRBD1 or TRBD2 may be the D gene (5 bases each). Between the trimmed V and J ends, which lost 1 base and 4 bases, there was a span of 14 bases. This CDR3 comprises 15 residues. Germline V lookup: CDR1 SEHNR, CDR2 FQNEAQ (reference sequence). In DNA form, the CDR3 reads TGTGCCAGCAGCTTAGGGCAGGGAGTTGTTTACGAGCAGTACTTC. This sequence encodes CASSLGQGVVYEQYF.

The chain links TRBV28 to TRBJ1-3; TRBD1 matches 9 bases. V trimming: 8 bases; J trimming: 0 bases; junction bases outside the gene matches: 2. From germline, CDR1 is MDHEN and CDR2 SYDVKM. CDR3 length equals 14 residues. This chain's CDR3 is CASEDRGSGNTIYF. CDR3 sequence (DNA): TGTGCCAGCGAGGACAGGGGCTCTGGAAACACCATATATTTT. Variable domain in full (rest from reference TRBV28 and TRBJ1-3): DVKVTQSSRYLVKRTGEKVFLECVQDMDHENMFWYRQDPGLGLRLIYFSYDVKMKEKGDIPEGYSVSREKKERFSLILESASTNQTSMYLCASEDRGSGNTIYFGEGSWLTVV.

The CDR3 reads CASSQGTIGTYNEQFF. DNA of the CDR3: TGTGCCAGCAGCCAAGGGACCATAGGGACCTACAATGAGCAGTTCTTC. V usage is TRBV7-3 and J usage is TRBJ2-1; D could derive from TRBD1 or TRBD2 (5 bases each). The CDR3 is made up of 16 amino acids. Trimming stripped 5 bases from V and 2 bases from J, with 16 bases between. CDR1 and CDR2 from the germline V gene are SGHTA and FQGTGA.

This clone has just a few counts. This chain connects TRBV7-8 to TRBJ1-5, with unresolved D. CDR3 length: 16 residues. Trimming stripped 1 base from V and 3 bases from J, with 13 bases between. Germline CDR1 and CDR2: SGHVS and FQNEAQ. CDR3 loop: CASSLERQVFNQPQHF. As DNA, the CDR3 is TGTGCCAGCAGCTTAGAGAGGCAGGTTTTCAATCAGCCCCAGCATTTT. The full variable domain, rest sourced from reference TRBV7-8 and TRBJ1-5, is GAGVSQSPRYKVAKRGQDVALRCDPISGHVSLFWYQQALGQGPEFLTYFQNEAQLDKSGLPSDRFFAERPEGSVSTLKIQRTQQEDSAVYLCASSLERQVFNQPQHFGDGTRLSIL.

A note on this clone: This specimen includes other DNA sequences encoding the same CDR3. The chain carries TRBV6-5 and TRBJ2-7; TRBD1 agrees at 10 bases. Germline CDR1 MNHEY, CDR2 SVGAGI. Unmatched junction bases numbered 3, after V lost 6 bases and J lost 4 bases. CDR3 length: 13 amino acids. CDR3 loop: CASRRTGGYEQYF. The CDR3 DNA reads as TGTGCCAGCAGAAGGACAGGGGGATACGAGCAGTACTTC.

This chain joins TRBV28 and TRBJ2-7; maybe TRBD1 (5 bases). The germline V gene encodes CDR1 MDHEN and CDR2 SYDVKM. This CDR3 has 11 amino acids. V was clipped by 10 bases and J by 4 bases, with 11 bases between them. CDR3 sequence reads: CATRQKYEQYF. CDR3 in DNA: TGTGCCACCCGACAGAAATACGAGCAGTACTTC.

This clone has a single count. V is TRBV28 and J is TRBJ1-5; D may be TRBD1 (6 bases). V was trimmed by 5 bases and J by 7 bases, leaving 18 bases between them. Germline CDR1 is MDHEN and CDR2 is SYDVKM. CDR3 size: 15 residues. The CDR3 sequence is CASSPGTGAGQPQHF. In DNA, the CDR3 is TGTGCCAGCAGTCCCGGGACGGGGGCAGGGCAGCCCCAGCATTTT.

The chain carries TRBV28 and TRBJ1-5; possibly TRBD1 for D (5 bases). The V gene lost 6 bases and the J gene lost 3 bases, with 12 bases spanning the gap. The germline V gene encodes CDR1 MDHEN and CDR2 SYDVKM. CDR3 length equals 14 residues. The chain's CDR3 is CASSGGGTNQPQHF. CDR3 bases: TGTGCCAGCAGCGGGGGGGGAACCAATCAGCCCCAGCATTTT.

The chain joins TRBV18 to TRBJ1-1, with a tentative D call TRBD1 (6 bases). Germline V gene data show CDR1 as KGHSH and CDR2 as LQKENI. CDR3 length: 13 residues. V was pared by 7 bases and J by 6 bases, with 15 bases between. For the CDR3, the DNA is TGTGCCAGCTTAGGACAGTTGACTTCTGAAGCTTTCTTT. This gives the protein CASLGQLTSEAFF.

In DNA, the CDR3 is TGCGCCAGCAGCTTCGAGGGTGCAACTAATGAAAAACTGTTTTTT. Amino acid sequence: CASSFEGATNEKLFF. The chain joins TRBV5-1 to TRBJ1-4; D is unresolved. This CDR3 is built from 15 residues. Trimming took off 2 bases at V and 0 bases at J, with 8 bases between the two ends. CDR1 is SGHRS, CDR2 YFSETQ, per germline.

This chain connects TRBV6-1 to TRBJ1-1, with D maybe TRBD1 (5 bases). CDR1 MNHNS and CDR2 SASEGT come from the germline V gene. With 4 bases removed from V and 6 bases from J, the gap between germline ends came to 18 bases. The CDR3 extends over 15 amino acids. The CDR3 reads CASSGDGRVLAEAFF. The DNA for the CDR3 is TGTGCCAGCAGTGGGGACGGACGAGTTCTCGCTGAAGCTTTCTTT.

J is TRBJ1-1 and V is TRBV9, with a possible D match to TRBD1 (5 bases). The V end was cut by 4 bases, the J end by 4 bases, with 11 bases between. Germline CDR1 is SGDLS and CDR2 is YYNGEE. The length of the CDR3 is 13 residues. CDR3 amino acids: CASSLDRSTEAFF. In DNA form, the CDR3 reads TGTGCCAGCAGCCTCGACAGAAGCACTGAAGCTTTCTTT.

The chain combines TRBV7-8 with TRBJ2-5; D is unclear. Trimming left V 2 bases short and J 4 bases short, with 14 bases between. CDR1 SGHVS and CDR2 FQNEAQ come from the germline V gene. CDR3 length equals 15 residues. The CDR3 sequence is CASSLRRRRLETQYF. CDR3 bases: TGTGCCAGCAGCTTAAGACGGCGACGTTTAGAGACCCAGTACTTC.

The chain joins TRBV11-2 to TRBJ2-7; 8 nucleotides align to TRBD1. Germline V gives CDR1 SGHAT, CDR2 FQNNGV. The CDR3 contains 14 residues. The V segment lost 5 bases and the J segment 3 bases; nucleotides outside the gene matches: 6. For the CDR3, the DNA is TGTGCCAGCAGCGCAAGGACAGGGAGCTACGAGCAGTACTTC. This sequence encodes CASSARTGSYEQYF.

The rearrangement joins TRBV13 to TRBJ2-3; 7 bases are shared with TRBD2. The V gene's germline CDR1 is PRHDT and CDR2 FYEKMQ (reference sequence). The CDR3 loop spans 15 amino acids. The junction had 4 bases not matched to a gene; V was cut back by 0 bases and J by 4 bases. Written as DNA, the CDR3 is TGTGCCAGCAGCTTAGGCCGCGGGAGCGCAGATACGCAGTATTTT. Translating gives CASSLGRGSADTQYF.

This chain connects TRBV5-1 to TRBJ2-7; 7 bases match TRBD2. CDR3 size: 14 residues. The junction had 9 bases not matched to a gene; V was cut back by 4 bases and J by 5 bases. Germline V lookup: CDR1 SGHRS, CDR2 YFSETQ. DNA for the CDR3: TGCGCCAGCAGCCGAGCGGGGAACCGGGACGAGCAGTACTTC. Protein sequence: CASSRAGNRDEQYF.

CDR3 residues: CAWRGGYEYGYTF. CDR3 coding DNA: TGTGCCTGGAGAGGGGGTTATGAGTATGGCTACACCTTC. The chain has TRBV30 and TRBJ1-2, with D possibly matching TRBD1 (6 bases). The CDR3 extends over 13 amino acids. The V end was cut by 3 bases, the J end by 5 bases, with 13 bases between. Germline loops: CDR1 GTSNPN, CDR2 SVGIG (reference sequence).

V gene TRBV21-1 combines with J gene TRBJ2-7; the table's TRBD2 call for D was not verified on the DNA. TRBV21-1 is a recognized pseudogene. The CDR3 sequence is 14 residues long. CDR3 sequence: CASSKLVEDYEQYF. DNA of the CDR3: TGTGCCAGCAGCAAACTGGTCGAGGACTACGAGCAGTACTTC.

The V call is TRBV7-6, the J call TRBJ1-2; TRBD1 is a possible D gene (6 bases). The V end lost 3 bases, the J end lost 3 bases, and 20 bases lay between the germline ends. The germline V gene has CDR1 SGHVS and CDR2 FNYEAQ. The CDR3 sequence is 17 residues long. The CDR3 DNA reads as TGTGCCAGCAGCTTCAACTTACAGGGACCGGGATACTATGGCTACACCTTC. It is translated as CASSFNLQGPGYYGYTF.

V is TRBV4-2 and J is TRBJ2-3; 7 bases match TRBD1. CDR3 length: 15 residues. Germline-derived CDR1 and CDR2 are LGHNA and YNFKEQ. V lost 0 bases, J lost 1 base, and 1 base stayed unmatched. Written as DNA, the CDR3 is TGTGCCAGCAGCCAAGAGCAGGGGGGCACAGATACGCAGTATTTT. This translates into CASSQEQGGTDTQYF.

This chain connects TRBV13 to TRBJ1-3; 7 positions agree with TRBD1. The CDR3 loop spans 17 amino acids. V was pared by 5 bases and J by 3 bases, with 13 bases of the junction left unmatched. The germline V gene encodes CDR1 PRHDT and CDR2 FYEKMQ (reference sequence). The DNA for the CDR3 is TGTGCCAGCAGCCTTACAGGGGAACTCACTTTTGGAAACACCATATATTTT. Translation gives CASSLTGELTFGNTIYF.

This chain joins TRBV18 and TRBJ2-1; 14 nucleotides agree with TRBD2. V shed 8 bases, J shed 3 bases, and the junction held 9 bases outside the gene matches. The CDR3 runs 17 residues. Per germline, CDR1 KGHSH and CDR2 LQKENI. The CDR3 DNA reads as TGTGCCAGCGGACTAGCGGGAGGACCTACCCTCTACAATGAGCAGTTCTTC. Translating it yields CASGLAGGPTLYNEQFF.

The chain is built from TRBV6-1 and TRBJ1-2; no clear D gene. From germline, CDR1 is MNHNS and CDR2 SASEGT. CDR3 length equals 13 residues. V dropped 6 bases and J dropped 2 bases, with 10 bases sitting between them. The CDR3 sequence is CASSVDGNYGYTF. Written as DNA, the CDR3 is TGTGCCAGCAGCGTCGACGGCAACTATGGCTACACCTTC.

V gene TRBV7-8 combines with J gene TRBJ2-1, with 10 bases identical to TRBD2. J was trimmed by 8 bases and V by 5 bases; bases with no gene match: 12. Germline loops: CDR1 SGHVS, CDR2 FQNEAQ. The CDR3 length is 16 residues. The CDR3 DNA is TGTGCCAGCAGCCCAGAGTGGGGACTAGCGAAGGATGAGCAGTTCTTC. Encoded protein: CASSPEWGLAKDEQFF.

The rearrangement joins TRBV7-3 to TRBJ1-3; no firm D call. V was clipped by 1 base and J by 4 bases, with 14 bases between them. This CDR3 comprises 16 residues. Germline CDR1 reads SGHTA; CDR2 reads FQGTGA. CDR3 in DNA: TGTGCCAGCAGCTTAATGCGGGCGACGGAGGGAAACACCATATATTTT. It translates to CASSLMRATEGNTIYF.